This T cell receptor (beta chain) was found in a study of T cells in Graves' hyperthyroidism and ophthalmopathy. Graves' hyperthyroidism was deemed stable given no ophthalmopathy progression within 18 months. Hyperthyroidism patients were newly diagnosed, had disease duration under 2 months, and were aged 18 to 65 years. Extraction of PBMCs used more than 8.5 ml of fresh peripheral blood. This clonotype was recorded at least ten times. The CDR3 runs 15 residues. Germline assignment: CDR1 KGHDR and CDR2 SFDVKD. V gave up 6 bases and J gave up 0 bases, with 10 bases separating them. RNA transcripts gave rise to amplified TCR beta CDR3 regions. The study used the HTBI primer set for a first-round RT-PCR of the TCR CDR3. TCRdb reprocessed the multiplex PCR reads with MiXCR, giving one entry per CDR3 protein. The sample has roughly 700,000 distinct CDR3 sequences; around 15% are singletons.

This receptor was obtained from a woman younger than 35 with Graves' hyperthyroidism. V and J are TRBV24-1 and TRBJ1-4, with D hard to call. Sequencing was performed on blood. CDR3: CATSHGDATNEKLFF. The CDR3 region has the DNA TGTGCCACCAGTCACGGCGACGCAACTAATGAAAAACTGTTTTTT.